These T cell receptor beta chains were read from a single sample in a study of blood T cell repertoires in COVID-19. Assay used: immunoSEQ multiplex PCR; TCRdb lists only in-frame clones, some missing. The sample carries a few hundred thousand clones, 85% to 90% recorded once. Sequenced sample: PBMCs or T cells enriched from blood (not recorded which). Source of these receptors: a man between 25 and 39 years old who had been exposed to COVID-19. Both conserved end residues are part of each CDR3. The order of the fields is J gene, clone size, D gene, V gene, CDR3 DNA, CDR3 protein. The D gene is left open where the match is weak. Not all rows give a size; the values are once, few, many and, for expanded clones, a class.

>TRBJ1-6|.|.|TRBV5-6
TGTGCCAGCAGCTCTGGCGGGGGACGAACCTATAATTCACCCCTCCACTTT
CASSSGGGRTYNSPLHF
>TRBJ2-5|.|.|TRBV5-4
TGTGCCAGCAGCCCTCAGGGAAGGGAGACCCAGTACTTC
CASSPQGRETQYF
>TRBJ2-2|.|.|TRBV5-1
TGCGCCAGCAGCCCTGCCCAGGGGCACACCGGGGAGCTGTTTTTT
CASSPAQGHTGELFF
>TRBJ1-2|.|TRBD1|TRBV4-3
TGCGCCAGCAGCCAAGACCTAGACAGGGGAAGCGGCTACACCTTC
CASSQDLDRGSGYTF
>TRBJ2-2|.|.|TRBV19
TGTGCCAGTATTAGATATGAAAGGGGGAGCACCGGGGAGCTGTTTTTT
CASIRYERGSTGELFF
>TRBJ2-1|few|.|TRBV5-1
TGCGCCAGCCGCCGCTCAGTTTTATCCTACAATGAGCAGTTCTTC
CASRRSVLSYNEQFF
>TRBJ1-6|.|TRBD1|TRBV13
TGTGCCAGCACGACCGGACAGGGGAAAGTTCGTTCACCCCTCCACTTT
CASTTGQGKVRSPLHF
>TRBJ2-5|.|.|TRBV12-5
TGTGCTAGTGGTTTGGGTACAGGGATTGAGACCCAGTACTTC
CASGLGTGIETQYF
>TRBJ1-2|.|TRBD1|TRBV7-9
TGTGCCAGCAGCTTTCCCGGGACAGTCTGGAATGGCTACACCTTC
CASSFPGTVWNGYTF
>TRBJ2-3|.|TRBD1|TRBV29-1
TGCAGCGTCAAACAGGGGGCAGGAGATACGCAGTATTTT
CSVKQGAGDTQYF
>TRBJ2-1|.|.|TRBV6-6
TGTGCCAGCAGTCGAAGGACTGTAAGCTCCTACAATGAGCAGTTCTTC
CASSRRTVSSYNEQFF
>TRBJ1-2|.|TRBD1|TRBV7-2
TGTGCCAGCAGCACCCCGGGACAGGGGGCTGGCTACACCTTC
CASSTPGQGAGYTF
>TRBJ2-7|.|.|TRBV3-1/TRBV3-2
TGTGCCAGCAGCCAAGTGAGGTACGAGCAGTACTTC
CASSQVRYEQYF
>TRBJ1-5|.|.|TRBV6-1
TGTGCCAGCAGTGAAATCTATGGAGGGAGTCATCAGCCCCAGCATTTT
CASSEIYGGSHQPQHF
>TRBJ2-5|.|.|TRBV11-2
TGTGCCAGCAGCCCGGAGCGGGCCTCCGGCCAGTACTTC
CASSPERASGQYF
>TRBJ2-3|.|.|TRBV7-3
TGTGCCAGCAGCTTAAGTCTAGCAACCACAGATACGCAGTATTTT
CASSLSLATTDTQYF
>TRBJ1-5|.|.|TRBV19
TGTGCCACCTCGATCCGGGACAAGGGGACACTAACCTATAACAATCAGCCCCAGCATTTT
CATSIRDKGTLTYNNQPQHF
>TRBJ1-1|.|.|TRBV14
TGTGCCAGCAGCCGGGCATACGGGAGAAGACCTGAAGCTTTCTTT
CASSRAYGRRPEAFF
>TRBJ1-4|.|.|TRBV15
TGTGCCACCAGCAGAGATCGGTTGCCCGCTCCCACTGAAAAACTGTTTTTT
CATSRDRLPAPTEKLFF
>TRBJ1-6|.|.|TRBV6-5
TGTGCCAGCAGGCCACAGGATTATTCACCCCTCCACTTT
CASRPQDYSPLHF
>TRBJ2-7|.|.|TRBV5-1
TGCGCCAGCAGCCCCGGGACAAACTCCTACGAGCAGTACTTC
CASSPGTNSYEQYF
>TRBJ2-1|.|TRBD2|TRBV19
TGTGCCAGTAGTTTGATACTAGCGGGGGATGACAATGAGCAGTTCTTC
CASSLILAGDDNEQFF
>TRBJ2-7|.|TRBD1|TRBV13
TGTGCCAGCAGCTTAAAGAAAGCCGGGACAGCCTCCTACGAGCAGTACTTC
CASSLKKAGTASYEQYF
>TRBJ2-3|.|.|TRBV19
TGTGCCAGTACGTCCCAAAGCACAGGGTTTGATACGCAGTATTTT
CASTSQSTGFDTQYF
>TRBJ1-6|.|.|TRBV25-1
TGTGCCAGCAGGCTAGGACTGCAGAATAATTCACCCCTCCACTTT
CASRLGLQNNSPLHF
>TRBJ2-7|.|.|TRBV3-1/TRBV3-2
TGTGCCAGCAGCCAAGATGTAGGTGTCGGGTACGAGCAGTACTTC
CASSQDVGVGYEQYF
>TRBJ1-1|.|TRBD1|TRBV23-1
TGCGCCAGCAGTCAGCATGTTCCGGGACAGGGGGCGATTTGGTTTTATGGCACTGAAGCTTTCTTT
CASSQHVPGQGAIWFYGTEAFF
>TRBJ1-5|.|.|TRBV4-3
TGCGCCAGCAGCCAAGACCGAGGAAGCGGGCACCAGCCCCAGCATTTT
CASSQDRGSGHQPQHF
>TRBJ1-6|.|.|TRBV2
TGTGCCAGCAGTCGCGGGGACTCACCCCTCCACTTT
CASSRGDSPLHF
>TRBJ2-3|.|TRBD1|TRBV5-4
TGTGCCAGCAGCTTGGTCCGGACAGGGTCCCGAGATACGCAGTATTTT
CASSLVRTGSRDTQYF
>TRBJ1-2|.|.|TRBV7-2
TGTGCCAGCAGCCCGCCGGGAGTCACGTATGGCTACACCTTC
CASSPPGVTYGYTF
>TRBJ1-4|.|.|TRBV7-9
TGTGCCAGCAGCTCGAACCTTGAGCAAGGGGGATACGATGAAAAACTGTTTTTT
CASSSNLEQGGYDEKLFF
>TRBJ2-1|.|TRBD1|TRBV5-1
TGCGCCAGCAGTTTGAGCCGGGACAGGGGAAATGAGCAGTTCTTC
CASSLSRDRGNEQFF
>TRBJ1-5|.|.|TRBV10-3
TGTGCCATCAGTGAGTCGATAGCGGCAGGGAGTCAGCCCCAGCATTTT
CAISESIAAGSQPQHF
>TRBJ2-5|.|TRBD2|TRBV3-1/TRBV3-2
TGTGCCAGCAGCCAACTAGGCGGGGGGTTACAAGAGACCCAGTACTTC
CASSQLGGGLQETQYF
>TRBJ2-2|.|TRBD2|TRBV2
TGTGCCAGCAGAGGGAGGGAATCGAACACCGGGGAGCTGTTTTTT
CASRGRESNTGELFF
>TRBJ1-2|.|.|TRBV2
TGTGCCAGCAGTTCCCGCGGGGGCTACACCTTC
CASSSRGGYTF
>TRBJ2-7|.|.|TRBV10-3
TGTGCCATCAGTGGGGGGCATTGGGGGCGCGACGGCGAGCAGTACTTC
CAISGGHWGRDGEQYF